This T cell receptor beta chain stems from a study of identical twins (dated by TCRdb to between 2015 and 2016). In the study overall: TCR alpha and beta repertoires from monozygotic twins, unrelated adults of various ages and cord blood were deep-sequenced to test whether fetal clonotypes persist. To rule out contamination, replicate twin experiments were performed at different times with different library preparation protocols. Results the study describes overall, beyond this receptor: Out-of-frame TCR alpha sharing in monozygotic twins was systematically underestimated by recombination models, whereas sharing between unrelated individuals was in agreement with the recombination models. Fewer insertions were carried by abundant cord blood beta clonotypes; a weaker similar trend was observed in young adult naive repertoires, while no such trend was observed in memory repertoires. Zero-insertion analyses could be partly confounded by invariant T cells such as MAIT and iNKT, though diverse VJ usage argued against such confounding for most clonotypes. Because the same donors could not be followed over many years, conclusions were based on cross-sectional statistical analysis. The excess sharing between twins in beta out-of-frame sequences was weaker because fewer shared sequences reduced the signal-to-noise ratio. Compared with coincidental sharing between unrelated individuals, an excess of low generation-probability sequences was observed among out-of-frame TCR alpha sequences shared between twins.

The library came from 5' RACE. Data came from an Illumina HiSeq 2000. A universal primer binding site was introduced by template switching, and a unique molecular identifier was present in the final cDNA, enabling accurate counting of TCR cDNA molecules. First-strand cDNA for TCR alpha and beta chains was synthesized from specific primers in the conserved constant-segment region. To control for contamination, each cDNA library was double barcoded with a SMART-Mk sample barcode plus Illumina barcodes. TruSeq adapter sequences, together with Illumina sample barcodes, were added in two successive PCR steps. The TCR alpha and beta cDNA libraries were sequenced on the Illumina HiSeq platform using custom primers. The study's own analysis went as follows. MiGEC processed the raw reads to extract unique molecular identifiers, while MiXCR was used to determine the CDR3 positions. Recombination models were inferred per individual with the repgenHMM and IGoR tools using an EM algorithm. Shared clonotypes were analyzed with the tcR package in R, and sharing was normalized by the product of cloneset sizes. To study raw recombination free of thymic and clonal selection effects, out-of-frame nonproductive sequences were analyzed. TCRdb passed the public sequencing reads through fastp at Q25 and MiXCR, retaining productive beta sequences. CDR3 protein duplicates are merged, each entry listing the most common genes and DNA. These V and J calls rely on TCRdb rather than the paper's analysis. The sample table shows roughly 690,000 distinct CDR3 sequences, and approximately 22% are seen once. The leading ten clones occupy 4% to 5.5% of the sample.

On this clonotype: It has no known antigen specificity. It has no much larger one-base neighbor in the sample; base qualities were not kept.

The V and J ends are trimmed by 0 bases and 4 bases, leaving 9 bases between them. The CDR3 has 13 amino acids, counting the end cysteine and phenylalanine. Only the CDR3 DNA stays, 39 bases, in frame from base 1. Reading the germline V gene (reference sequence) gives CDR1 DFQATT and CDR2 SNEGSKA. Every donor was a healthy Caucasian. Three pairs of female monozygotic twins, all aged about 18 to 29 years, made up the twin cohort. RNA for TCR libraries was isolated from peripheral blood mononuclear cells. This sample was shared with a second study, whose subject was T cells expressing NK-cell markers. Per that second paper: TCR beta-chain repertoires were profiled in sorted CD3+CD56+NKG2C+, CD3+CD56+NKG2C- and CD3+CD56-NKG2C+ T-cell subsets from about 8 donors. Among the eight sequenced donors, seven were HCMV-seropositive and one was HCMV-seronegative. In several experiments an anti-gammadeltaTCR antibody was added to restrict sorting to alphabetaTCR-expressing T cells. In six donors, the dominant CD3+CD56+NKG2C+ clonotypes were among the top 10 CD8+ clonotypes and accounted for about 1.0-8% of CD8+ T cells. Those dominant clonotypes were again the most abundant among CD3+CD56-NKG2C+ cells in several donors, at about 25-65%. Whether the expanded NKG2C-expressing T cell clones were specific for HCMV antigens remained unclear. The study sequenced eight donors, all healthy volunteers chosen at random: three men and five women. HCMV-specific IgG was detected in serum with a commercial ELISA kit to determine HCMV serostatus. For about six donors, bulk peripheral blood T-cell repertoires were additionally sequenced from unsorted PBMC. MIGEC was used to demultiplex reads and group reads by UMI, and MiTCR was used to assemble and quantify clonotypes. To remove erroneous sequences, TCR cDNA sequences were retained only when supported by two or more reads. The tcR package was used for downstream repertoire analysis, with clonotypes matched between fractions based on CDR3 nucleotide sequence plus V segment. VDJmatch was used to annotate antigen specificity against VDJdb, with one amino acid substitution in CDR3 allowed.

The sequence links TRBV20-1 to TRBJ1-2; the D gene remains uncertain. The clonotype comes from a woman in her late teens or twenties in good health. The sample taken for sequencing was PBMCs. The nucleotide sequence reads TGCAGTGCTAGAGATGAAGAGATCTATGGCTACACCTTC. Its translation reads: CSARDEEIYGYTF.